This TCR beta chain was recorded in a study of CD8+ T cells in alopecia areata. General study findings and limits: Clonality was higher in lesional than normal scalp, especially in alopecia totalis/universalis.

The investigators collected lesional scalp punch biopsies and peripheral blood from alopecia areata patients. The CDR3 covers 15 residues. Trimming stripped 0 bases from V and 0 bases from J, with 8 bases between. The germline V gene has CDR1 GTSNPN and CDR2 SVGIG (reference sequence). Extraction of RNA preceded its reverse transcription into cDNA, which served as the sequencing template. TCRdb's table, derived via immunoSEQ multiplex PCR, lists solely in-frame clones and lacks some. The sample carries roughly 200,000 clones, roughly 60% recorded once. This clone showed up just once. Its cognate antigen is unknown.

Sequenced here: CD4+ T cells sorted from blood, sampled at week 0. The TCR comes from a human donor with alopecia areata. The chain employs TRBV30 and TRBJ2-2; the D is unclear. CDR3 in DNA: TGTGCCTGGAGTGTACGACGGACGAACACCGGGGAGCTGTTTTTT. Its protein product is CAWSVRRTNTGELFF.